Listed below are T cell receptor beta chains from one sample, sequenced in a study of identical twins. One entry per CDR3 protein, called by TCRdb with MiXCR from the 5' RACE reads. This table holds approximately 670,000 distinct CDR3 sequences, approximately 6.1% found once. The sample was naive T cells sorted from blood. The receptors were sampled from a man aged 18 to 30 in good health. CDR3s include the opening cysteine and the closing phenylalanine or tryptophan. Each record gives: CDR3 DNA, CDR3 protein, D gene, V gene, J gene, clone size. D genes are given only for firm matches. Some rows mark clone size as missing; the rest say once, few, many or name a class of expanded clone.

TGTGCCAGCAAGGGGGTGGGTACGCAGTATTTT,CASKGVGTQYF,NA,TRBV28,TRBJ2-3,few
TGTGCCAGCAGCTTAGTGGTCCAGGGAAATGAGCAGTTCTTC,CASSLVVQGNEQFF,NA,TRBV7-9,TRBJ2-1,NA
TGTGCCAGCAGTCAACAACCGATCACTGAAGCTTTCTTT,CASSQQPITEAFF,NA,TRBV6-1,TRBJ1-1,many
TGTGCCAGCATTGATCTTACGAGGGACGGGAGTGACACCGGGGAGCTGTTTTTT,CASIDLTRDGSDTGELFF,NA,TRBV6-1,TRBJ2-2,NA
TGCGCCAGCAGCTTGGCTCTAAGTGTCCCCGGGGAGCTGTTTTTT,CASSLALSVPGELFF,NA,TRBV5-1,TRBJ2-2,few
TGTGCCAGCATCGAGGTTGGGCAACCGAGCACAGATACGCAGTATTTT,CASIEVGQPSTDTQYF,NA,TRBV7-9,TRBJ2-3,few
TGTGCCAGCAGTCATCAACCGGGACTAGGGGGCACAGATACGCAGTATTTT,CASSHQPGLGGTDTQYF,TRBD2,TRBV28,TRBJ2-3,many
TGTGCCAGCAGCAACCTCCCAGGTAACGAAGCTTTCTTT,CASSNLPGNEAFF,NA,TRBV5-5,TRBJ1-1,many
TGTGCCAGTAGTATGTGGGGGCTGAACACCGGGGAGCTGTTTTTT,CASSMWGLNTGELFF,NA,TRBV19,TRBJ2-2,NA
TGCGCCAGCAGCTTGGCACGGACAGGGACCCAAGAGACCCAGTACTTC,CASSLARTGTQETQYF,TRBD1,TRBV5-1,TRBJ2-5,many
TGCGCCAGCAGCTTGGGGGATCGGGAGGGGCCCTACGAGCAGTACTTC,CASSLGDREGPYEQYF,TRBD2,TRBV5-1,TRBJ2-7,few
TGTGCCAGCAGCGTGAGGGAGACAGATACGCAGTATTTT,CASSVRETDTQYF,NA,TRBV9,TRBJ2-3,few
TGTGCCAGCAGCCCAGGGATTAGCTACGAGCAGTACTTC,CASSPGISYEQYF,NA,TRBV5-6,TRBJ2-7,many
TGTGCCAGCAGCTTGGCCGAAAATTCTCCCAATCAGCCCCAGCATTTT,CASSLAENSPNQPQHF,NA,TRBV5-5,TRBJ1-5,NA
TGCGCCAGCAGCCAACCCGGGGGACAGTCATCCGGCTCCTACAATGAGCAGTTCTTC,CASSQPGGQSSGSYNEQFF,NA,TRBV5-1,TRBJ2-1,many
TGTGCCAGCAGCCAAGGGACTAGAGCTTACGAGCAGTACTTC,CASSQGTRAYEQYF,TRBD2,TRBV3-1,TRBJ2-7,many
TGTGCCAGCAGCACAAGTAGCGTTTTGTGGACCCAGTACTTC,CASSTSSVLWTQYF,NA,TRBV7-9,TRBJ2-5,NA
TGTGCCAGCAGTTTCGCTGGCGGGAGGAGAACCGGGGAGCTGTTTTTT,CASSFAGGRRTGELFF,TRBD2,TRBV12-3/TRBV12-4,TRBJ2-2,many
TGCAGCGTTTTGGGGGGGCAGGGGGCTTACAATGAGCAGTTCTTC,CSVLGGQGAYNEQFF,NA,TRBV29-1,TRBJ2-1,many
TGTGCCAGCAGCTTAGATGCTGAGGGAACCTTCACAGATACGCAGTATTTT,CASSLDAEGTFTDTQYF,NA,TRBV11-2,TRBJ2-3,few
TGTGCCAGCAGCTTAGGCTCGGGAGGGGAGTTCTTC,CASSLGSGGEFF,TRBD2,TRBV7-8,TRBJ2-1,NA
TGTGCCAGCAGCCTTCTAGCGGGAGGGCCCTGGGAGCAGTTCTTC,CASSLLAGGPWEQFF,TRBD2,TRBV12-3/TRBV12-4,TRBJ2-1,many
TGTGCCATCACCGAGATAGGGGGCAGAGACTATGGCTACACCTTC,CAITEIGGRDYGYTF,TRBD1,TRBV10-3,TRBJ1-2,many
TGTGCCAGCAGCTTGTTGACAGGCAGCTGTGAGCAGTACTTC,CASSLLTGSCEQYF,NA,TRBV7-2,TRBJ2-7,few
TGTGCCAGCAGCCAATTCACAGGGGCTATCCCACATGGGCAGTATTTT,CASSQFTGAIPHGQYF,TRBD1,TRBV7-2,TRBJ2-3,many
TGTGCCAGCAGCTTAATTTGGGACTATTCCTACGAGCAGTACTTC,CASSLIWDYSYEQYF,TRBD2,TRBV7-2,TRBJ2-7,many
TGTGCCAGCAGTTACGATGGGTCTGGTGGAAACACCATATATTTT,CASSYDGSGGNTIYF,NA,TRBV6-5,TRBJ1-3,few
TGCGCCAGCAGCTTGGGGGCTAGCGGAACCTCCTACGAGCAGTACTTC,CASSLGASGTSYEQYF,TRBD2,TRBV5-1,TRBJ2-7,few
TGTGCCACCAGCACTGGGCCGGGGGAGACCCAGTACTTC,CATSTGPGETQYF,NA,TRBV15,TRBJ2-5,few
TGCAGCGTTGATGGTCTCCTGGATGAGCAGTTCTTC,CSVDGLLDEQFF,NA,TRBV29-1,TRBJ2-1,many
TGCAGTGGGGAGAACAGGGGCAACTACGAGCAGTACTTC,CSGENRGNYEQYF,TRBD1,TRBV20-1,TRBJ2-7,NA
TGCGCCAGCAGCTTACCTCTAGCGGAACAAGAGACCCAGTACTTC,CASSLPLAEQETQYF,TRBD2,TRBV5-1,TRBJ2-5,many
TGTGCCAGCAGAACCGGGACTAGCTGGGACGAGCAGTACTTC,CASRTGTSWDEQYF,TRBD2,TRBV6-2/TRBV6-3,TRBJ2-7,NA
TGTGCCAGCAGTTTGTCGAGGGGGCCTAACTTCTACGAGCAGTACTTC,CASSLSRGPNFYEQYF,TRBD1,TRBV27,TRBJ2-7,NA
TGTGCCACCAGTGATCGCTTAGCCAAAAACATTCAGTACTTC,CATSDRLAKNIQYF,NA,TRBV24-1,TRBJ2-4,NA
TGCGCCAGCAGCCCCCTTACTAGCGGTGGGGCCCTTGAGCAGTTCTTC,CASSPLTSGGALEQFF,TRBD2,TRBV5-1,TRBJ2-1,NA
TGCAGCGTTGAGAGGGCTGCTAACTATGGCTACACCTTC,CSVERAANYGYTF,NA,TRBV29-1,TRBJ1-2,many
TGTGCCAGCAGTCCACCCGGGACACTTTATCAGCCCCAGCATTTT,CASSPPGTLYQPQHF,NA,TRBV6-1,TRBJ1-5,many
TGTGCCAGCAGCGACCGACTAGCGGGAACCTACAATGAGCAGTTCTTC,CASSDRLAGTYNEQFF,TRBD2,TRBV9,TRBJ2-1,many
TGTGCCAGCATCTCAACAGAGTACCAAGAGACCCAGTACTTC,CASISTEYQETQYF,NA,TRBV2,TRBJ2-5,many
TGTGCCAGCTCCCTCGACGGGACGCTGGGGCACGAGCAGTACTTC,CASSLDGTLGHEQYF,NA,TRBV6-2/TRBV6-3,TRBJ2-7,NA
TGTGCCATCAGTGAGCCATCGGGGGAATGGAGGCGCACAGATACGCAGTATTTT,CAISEPSGEWRRTDTQYF,NA,TRBV10-3,TRBJ2-3,NA
TGTGCCAGCAGCCCCGCCTTGACCGAGCAGTACTTC,CASSPALTEQYF,NA,TRBV7-2,TRBJ2-7,many
TGTGCCAGCAGTTTAATTAGCACAGATACGCAGTATTTT,CASSLISTDTQYF,NA,TRBV27,TRBJ2-3,many
TGTGCCAGCAAAGAACAGCCAGCGGCACAAGAGACCCAGTACTTC,CASKEQPAAQETQYF,NA,TRBV12-3/TRBV12-4,TRBJ2-5,NA
TGCAGCCTTGGGGCGAACCAAGAGACCCAGTACTTC,CSLGANQETQYF,NA,TRBV29-1,TRBJ2-5,many
TGTGCCACCAAGGCGAGTAGCGACATTCAGTACTTC,CATKASSDIQYF,NA,TRBV15,TRBJ2-4,NA
TGTGCCAGCAGCTTACTAGCGGGAGGAATCGGGGAGCTGTTTTTT,CASSLLAGGIGELFF,TRBD2,TRBV7-8,TRBJ2-2,many